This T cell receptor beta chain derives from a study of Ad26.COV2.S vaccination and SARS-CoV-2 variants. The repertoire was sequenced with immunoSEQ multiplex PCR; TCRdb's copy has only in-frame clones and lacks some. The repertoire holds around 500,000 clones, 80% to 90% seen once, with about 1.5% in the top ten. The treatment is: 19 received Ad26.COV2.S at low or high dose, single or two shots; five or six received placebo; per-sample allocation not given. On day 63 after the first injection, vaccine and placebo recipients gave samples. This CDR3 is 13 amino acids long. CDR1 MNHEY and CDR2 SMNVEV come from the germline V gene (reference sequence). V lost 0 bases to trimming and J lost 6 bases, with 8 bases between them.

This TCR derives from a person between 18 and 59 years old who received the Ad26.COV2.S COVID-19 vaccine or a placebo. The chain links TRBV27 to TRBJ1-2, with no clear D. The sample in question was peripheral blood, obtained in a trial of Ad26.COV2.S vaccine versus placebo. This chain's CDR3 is CASSLSGKHGYTF. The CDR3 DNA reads TGTGCCAGCAGTTTATCGGGGAAGCATGGCTACACCTTC.